This T cell receptor beta chain was observed in a study of blood T cell repertoires in COVID-19. The CDR3 length is 16 residues. Germline V gives CDR1 SGHVS, CDR2 FQNEAQ. V shed 5 bases, J shed 1 base, and the junction held 5 bases outside the gene matches. The repertoire was sequenced with immunoSEQ multiplex PCR; TCRdb's copy has only in-frame clones and lacks some. The table has roughly 100,000 clones, 70% to 90% seen once. The V and J genes are TRBV7-8 and TRBJ1-5; 10 nucleotides match TRBD1. The clonotype comes from a human donor in a cohort sampled during active COVID-19. Sequencing was done on a sample of peripheral blood. For the CDR3, the DNA is TGTGCCAGCAGCATCCGGACAGGGGGGAGCAATCAGCCCCAGCATTTT. Its protein product is CASSIRTGGSNQPQHF.